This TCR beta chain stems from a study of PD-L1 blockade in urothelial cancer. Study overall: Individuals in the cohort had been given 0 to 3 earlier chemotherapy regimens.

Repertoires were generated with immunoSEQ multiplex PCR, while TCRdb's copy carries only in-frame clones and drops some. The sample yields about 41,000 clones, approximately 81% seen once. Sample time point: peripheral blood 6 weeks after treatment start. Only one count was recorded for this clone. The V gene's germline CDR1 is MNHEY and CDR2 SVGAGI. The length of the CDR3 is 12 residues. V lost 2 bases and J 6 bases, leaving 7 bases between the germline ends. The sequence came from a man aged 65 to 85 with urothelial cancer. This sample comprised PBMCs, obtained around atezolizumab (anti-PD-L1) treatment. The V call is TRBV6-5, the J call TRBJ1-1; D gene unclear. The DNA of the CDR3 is TGTGCCAGCAGTTACCGGGGAGCTGAAGCTTTCTTT. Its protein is CASSYRGAEAFF.